These 20 T cell receptor beta chains were all obtained from the same sample, sequenced in a study of regulatory T cells in long-lasting Graves disease. Building the TCR beta libraries relied on iRepertoire HTBI primers, and CDR3 regions underwent Arm-PCR. TCRdb processed the multiplex PCR reads anew with MiXCR; each CDR3 protein has one entry. Found here are under 500,000 distinct CDR3 sequences, roughly 20% of them singletons; the top ten hold less than 25%. The time point is: persistent/refractory GD, antithyroid drugs over 5 years with positive TRAb. PBMC RNA served as the TCR library source. The sample consisted of peripheral blood mononuclear cells (PBMCs), taken when the disease was refractory, from a patient treated with antithyroid drugs. The receptor source for this set is a female donor with Graves disease.

This clonotype was observed once. A much larger clone lies one base from this, so it may be a read error. This CDR3 fails to terminate in the conserved phenylalanine or tryptophan, so it likely reflects a read error. J is TRBJ1-2 and V is TRBV12-3 or TRBV12-4; tentatively, D is TRBD1 (5 bases). This CDR3 is built from 13 residues. The V and J ends lost 3 bases and 9 bases respectively, with 14 bases between them. Here the CDR3 DNA reads TGTGCCAGCAGTTTTGGGACGGATAGGCGCTACACCTCC. Translated, it gives CASSFGTDRRYTS.

The V and J genes are TRBV5-1 and TRBJ2-7; 9 bases are shared with TRBD1. With V trimmed by 3 bases and J by 6 bases, 7 bases remained unmatched. CDR3 length: 14 residues. Germline CDR1 SGHRS, CDR2 YFSETQ. The CDR3 DNA is TGCGCCAGCAGCTGGGGGACAGGGAACCCCGAGCAGTACTTC. Translation: CASSWGTGNPEQYF.

The chain uses TRBV12-3 or TRBV12-4 and TRBJ1-6; D perhaps matches TRBD1 (5 bases). Between the trimmed V and J ends, which lost 8 bases and 9 bases, there was a span of 23 bases. The CDR3 is 16 residues long. The CDR3: CASRTRGGGRGSPLHF. The CDR3 region has the DNA TGTGCCAGCCGCACCCGGGGGGGGGGTAGGGGTTCACCCCTCCACTTT.

The rearrangement joins TRBV7-9 to TRBJ2-5; D is undetermined. This CDR3 contains 18 residues. In germline, CDR1 is SEHNR, CDR2 FQNEAQ (reference sequence). V was cut by 1 base and J by 5 bases, with 23 bases left in between. This CDR3 is CASSLVTLHSAQWETQYF. CDR3 DNA: TGTGCCAGCAGCTTAGTCACGCTTCACAGTGCGCAGTGGGAGACCCAGTACTTC.

This clonotype was picked up many times. The V call is TRBV7-2, the J call TRBJ2-7; 7 positions match TRBD2. After removal of 4 bases from V and 7 bases from J, the junction contained 13 bases not matched to a gene. The CDR3 contains 15 residues. The germline V gene encodes CDR1 SGHTA and CDR2 FQGNSA. CDR3 nucleotides: TGTGCCAGCAGCTCGAATTCACTAGCGTTGGGGGAGCAGTACTTC. Encoded protein: CASSSNSLALGEQYF.

This clonotype occurred many times. The V call is TRBV28, the J call TRBJ1-1; 8 nucleotides match TRBD1. The CDR3 consists of 16 residues. Germline V gene lookup returns CDR1 MDHEN and CDR2 SYDVKM. Germline trimming cut 2 bases from V and 7 bases from J; bases unmatched to any gene: 12. CDR3 residues: CASSLGQGIRRGEAFF. As DNA, the CDR3 is TGTGCCAGCAGTTTAGGACAGGGTATTAGACGAGGTGAAGCTTTCTTT. Full variable domain (rest looked up from reference TRBV28 and TRBJ1-1): DVKVTQSSRYLVKRTGEKVFLECVQDMDHENMFWYRQDPGLGLRLIYFSYDVKMKEKGDIPEGYSVSREKKERFSLILESASTNQTSMYLCASSLGQGIRRGEAFFGQGTRLTVV.

This clonotype was counted at least ten times. This chain uses TRBV28 with TRBJ2-7; either TRBD1 or TRBD2 may fit D (5 bases each). The germline V and J ends were trimmed by 2 bases and 6 bases, with 17 bases remaining between them. The CDR3 contains 15 residues. In germline, CDR1 is MDHEN, CDR2 SYDVKM. The CDR3 nucleotides are TGTGCCAGCAGTTTAACGAGGACTCTGGGGCTCGAGCAGTACTTC. It specifies CASSLTRTLGLEQYF. Full variable domain (missing parts from reference TRBV28 and TRBJ2-7): DVKVTQSSRYLVKRTGEKVFLECVQDMDHENMFWYRQDPGLGLRLIYFSYDVKMKEKGDIPEGYSVSREKKERFSLILESASTNQTSMYLCASSLTRTLGLEQYFGPGTRLTVT.

The table lists this clonotype with many counts. J is TRBJ2-7 and V is TRBV28; 9 nucleotides agree with TRBD2. V shed 5 bases and J 3 bases; nucleotides not matched to a gene: 2. Germline V gene data show CDR1 as MDHEN and CDR2 as SYDVKM. CDR3 size: 13 residues. CDR3 residues: CASSKLAGYEQYF. The CDR3 DNA reads TGTGCCAGCAGTAAACTAGCGGGCTACGAGCAGTACTTC.

This chain joins TRBV30 and TRBJ2-2; D could derive from TRBD1 or TRBD2 (6 bases each). Per germline, CDR1 GTSNPN and CDR2 SVGIG (reference sequence). The CDR3 sequence is 14 residues long. Trimming pared 1 base from V and 2 bases from J, leaving 8 bases between. The CDR3 region is CAWSAGANTGELFF. The CDR3 DNA follows: TGTGCCTGGAGTGCGGGGGCCAACACCGGGGAGCTGTTTTTT.

This clonotype was counted between two and nine times. The junction departs from germline at one end; a sequencing error may be responsible. The chain has TRBV11-2 and TRBJ2-7, with D perhaps TRBD1 or TRBD2 (5 bases each). The CDR3 spans 15 residues. Per germline, CDR1 SGHAT and CDR2 FQNNGV. CDR3 sequence reads: CASSQTGTFPYEQYF. CDR3 DNA sequence: TGCGCCAGCAGCCAAACCGGGACCTTTCCCTACGAGCAGTACTTC.

The chain has TRBV4-1 and TRBJ1-1; no definite D call. There are 16 residues in the CDR3. The germline V and J ends were trimmed by 4 bases and 4 bases, with 19 bases remaining between them. Germline V gene data show CDR1 as MGHRA and CDR2 as YSYEKL. CDR3 region: CASSPSGRNVATEAFF. The CDR3 DNA follows: TGCGCCAGCAGCCCCTCGGGGAGAAATGTGGCCACTGAAGCTTTCTTT.

This clonotype was seen at least ten times. This chain joins TRBV20-1 and TRBJ2-5, with TRBD2 matching over 7 bases. With V trimmed by 2 bases and J by 4 bases, 7 bases remained unmatched. Germline lookup yields CDR1 DFQATT and CDR2 SNEGSKA (reference sequence). The CDR3 is 14 amino acids. DNA of the CDR3: TGCAGTGCTAGACAGCCTAGCGGAGGAGAGACCCAGTACTTC. This sequence encodes CSARQPSGGETQYF.

This chain uses TRBV15 with TRBJ2-5, with a possible D match to TRBD2 (6 bases). Trimming took off 0 bases at V and 2 bases at J, with 19 bases between the two ends. Per the germline V gene, CDR1 is LNHNV and CDR2 is YYDKDF (reference sequence). This CDR3 comprises 18 residues. The DNA of the CDR3 is TGTGCCACCAGCAGAGATCTCGTTCGAGCGGGCCTACAAGAGACCCAGTACTTC. Translating gives CATSRDLVRAGLQETQYF. Supplemented by reference TRBV15 and TRBJ2-5, the full variable domain reads DAMVIQNPRYQVTQFGKPVTLSCSQTLNHNVMYWYQQKSSQAPKLLFHYYDKDFNNEADTPDNFQSRRPNTSFCFLDIRSPGLGDTAMYLCATSRDLVRAGLQETQYFGPGTRLLVL.

This clonotype was detected ten times or more. V is TRBV28 and J is TRBJ1-2; TRBD1 agrees at 7 bases. Germline V gene lookup returns CDR1 MDHEN and CDR2 SYDVKM. The CDR3 runs 14 residues. Trimming at V came to 6 bases and at J to 4 bases, leaving 8 bases not matched to a gene. In DNA, the CDR3 is TGTGCCAGCAGACCCCGGGACAGTCCCTATGGCTACACCTTC. Protein sequence: CASRPRDSPYGYTF.

This clonotype showed up many times. CDR3 DNA: TGTGCCTGGAATCCGGGACAGGGGAACATTCAGTACTTC. Protein product: CAWNPGQGNIQYF. This rearrangement joins TRBV30 to TRBJ2-4; 10 bases agree with TRBD1. The ends lost 4 bases at V and 7 bases at J; junction bases unmatched: 4. The germline V gene encodes CDR1 GTSNPN and CDR2 SVGIG (reference sequence). The CDR3 totals 13 residues.

This clonotype was observed a handful of times. The chain combines TRBV30 with TRBJ2-7, with D uncertain. CDR1 and CDR2 from the germline V gene are GTSNPN and SVGIG (reference sequence). The CDR3 contains 16 residues. Trimming removed 0 bases at V and 4 bases at J, with 19 bases between. The CDR3 protein is CAWSVPAGPSLYEQYF. The CDR3 nucleotides are TGTGCCTGGAGTGTACCAGCAGGACCTTCCCTATACGAGCAGTACTTC.

The chain uses TRBV27 and TRBJ1-6, with D unclear. This CDR3 contains 15 residues. CDR1 is MNHEY and CDR2 is SMNVEV in the germline V gene (reference sequence). The V and J ends lost 6 bases and 0 bases respectively, with 9 bases between them. The CDR3 is CASRGGVSYNSPLHF. The CDR3 nucleotides are TGTGCCAGCAGGGGCGGTGTCTCCTATAATTCACCCCTCCACTTT.

The gene calls are TRBV2 and TRBJ2-3, with D possibly called TRBD1 or TRBD2 (6 bases each). V lost 6 bases, J lost 2 bases, and 18 bases lay in between. Germline CDR1 and CDR2: SNHLY and FYNNEI. This CDR3 is built from 16 residues. In DNA form, the CDR3 reads TGTGCCAGCAGGGCCTCGGGGGCTCTTAACACAGATACGCAGTATTTT. Translating it yields CASRASGALNTDTQYF. Variable domain in full (rest from reference TRBV2 and TRBJ2-3): EPEVTQTPSHQVTQMGQEVILRCVPISNHLYFYWYRQILGQKVEFLVSFYNNEISEKSEIFDDQFSVERPDGSNFTLKIRSTKLEDSAMYFCASRASGALNTDTQYFGPGTRLTVL.

This clonotype was seen a handful of times. The rearrangement uses TRBV20-1 and TRBJ1-5; D possibly corresponds to TRBD1 (6 bases). From germline, CDR1 is DFQATT and CDR2 SNEGSKA (reference sequence). V lost 6 bases and J lost 1, with 16 bases in between. The CDR3 length is 15 residues. The CDR3 bases are TGCAGTGCAAAGCGGGGGGCGGAGAGCAATCAGCCCCAGCATTTT. Translation gives CSAKRGAESNQPQHF.

There are a few counts of this clonotype. The chain recombines TRBV28 with TRBJ2-3, with TRBD1 matching over 9 bases. The germline CDR1 and CDR2 sequences are MDHEN and SYDVKM. V shed 3 bases, J shed 0 bases, and the junction held 1 base outside the gene matches. CDR3 length: 15 amino acids. The CDR3 loop reads CASSLDRGSTDTQYF. The DNA of the CDR3 is TGTGCCAGCAGTTTGGACAGGGGAAGCACAGATACGCAGTATTTT.